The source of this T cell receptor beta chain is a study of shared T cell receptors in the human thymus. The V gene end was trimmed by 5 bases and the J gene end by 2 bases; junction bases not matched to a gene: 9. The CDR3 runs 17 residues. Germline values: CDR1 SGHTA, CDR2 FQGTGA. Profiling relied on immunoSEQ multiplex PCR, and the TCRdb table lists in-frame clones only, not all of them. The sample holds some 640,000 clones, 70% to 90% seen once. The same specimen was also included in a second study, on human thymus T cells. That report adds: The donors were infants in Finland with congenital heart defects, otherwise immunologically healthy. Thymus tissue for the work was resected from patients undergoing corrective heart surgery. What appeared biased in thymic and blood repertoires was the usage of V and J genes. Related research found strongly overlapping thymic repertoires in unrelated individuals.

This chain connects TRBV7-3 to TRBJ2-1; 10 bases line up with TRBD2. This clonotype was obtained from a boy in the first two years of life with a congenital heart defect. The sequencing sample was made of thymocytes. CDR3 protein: CASSPRSLAGTYNEQFF. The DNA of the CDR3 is TGTGCCAGCAGCCCGAGGTCACTAGCGGGGACCTACAATGAGCAGTTCTTC. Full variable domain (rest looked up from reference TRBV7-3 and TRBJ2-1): GAGVSQTPSNKVTEKGKYVELRCDPISGHTALYWYRQSLGQGPEFLIYFQGTGAADDSGLPNDRFFAVRPEGSVSTLKIQRTERGDSAVYLCASSPRSLAGTYNEQFFGPGTRLTVL.